The 26 T cell receptor beta chains below were found in one sample sequenced in a study of cytomegalovirus exposure and HLA in healthy donors. PCR used 60 Vbeta primers and 13 Jbeta primers. Sequencing was performed with immunoSEQ multiplex PCR; in TCRdb, only in-frame clones are kept and a portion is missing. The sample gives about 180,000 clones, roughly 80% of which show up once; 2.4% is in the top ten. The specimen sequenced was PBMCs. The receptors come from a man aged 55 to 70 in good health and CMV-seronegative.

On this clone itself: Compared with germline, one end of the junction differs, possibly owing to a read error. CDR3 DNA: TGTGCCAGCAGGTTAGGGTTAGCAGTGAACAATGAGCAGTTCTTC. It yields the protein CASRLGLAVNNEQFF. The chain links TRBV7-9 to TRBJ2-1; D is unclear. CDR1 SEHNR and CDR2 FQNEAQ come from the germline V gene (reference sequence). The CDR3 totals 15 residues.

This chain links TRBV25-1 with TRBJ2-1, with a possible D match to TRBD2 (5 bases). Germline V lookup: CDR1 MGHDK, CDR2 SYGVNS. The CDR3 length is 17 residues. V shed 4 bases and J shed 5 bases, with 21 bases lying between them. The CDR3 sequence: CASSATSTRVGNNEQFF. The DNA for the CDR3 is TGTGCCAGCAGTGCCACTTCAACTAGAGTGGGAAACAATGAGCAGTTCTTC.

J is TRBJ1-1 and V is TRBV6-1; TRBD1 aligns across 9 bases. CDR1 and CDR2 from the germline V gene are MNHNS and SASEGT. The V gene end was trimmed by 4 bases and the J gene end by 0 bases; junction bases not matched to a gene: 15. The CDR3 is 19 residues long. The CDR3 nucleotides read TGTGCCAGCAGTGGGGCGAGGGGACAGGGTAATTCAATGAACACTGAAGCTTTCTTT. Amino acids: CASSGARGQGNSMNTEAFF.

The rearrangement joins TRBV29-1 to TRBJ2-1, with D uncertain. CDR3 length equals 13 residues. V lost 5 bases and J 1 base, leaving 9 bases between the germline ends. In germline, CDR1 is SQVTM, CDR2 ANQGSEA. Written as DNA, the CDR3 is TGCAGCGTTAGAGGCCTGTCCTACAATGAGCAGTTCTTC. It specifies CSVRGLSYNEQFF.

The chain links TRBV5-1 to TRBJ2-1, with D possibly matching TRBD2 (5 bases). The germline V gene encodes CDR1 SGHRS and CDR2 YFSETQ. CDR3 length equals 15 residues. The ends were cut back, 4 bases at V and 5 bases at J, with 16 bases in the middle. In DNA form, the CDR3 reads TGCGCCAGCAGCCCGACTATCTCGGTGGACAATGAGCAGTTCTTC. This gives the protein CASSPTISVDNEQFF. Supplemented by reference TRBV5-1 and TRBJ2-1, the full variable domain reads KAGVTQTPRYLIKTRGQQVTLSCSPISGHRSVSWYQQTPGQGLQFLFEYFSETQRNKGNFPGRFSGRQFSNSRSEMNVSTLELGDSALYLCASSPTISVDNEQFFGPGTRLTVL.

The rearrangement uses TRBV28 and TRBJ1-2; D unresolved. CDR1 and CDR2 (germline): MDHEN, SYDVKM. Trimming took off 3 bases at V and 3 bases at J, with 11 bases between the two ends. The CDR3 has 14 residues. Here the CDR3 reads CASSFRGRDYGYTF. The CDR3 nucleotides read TGTGCCAGCAGTTTCCGGGGAAGGGACTATGGCTACACCTTC.

This clone was counted between two and nine times. The chain recombines TRBV4-2 with TRBJ1-4; D possibly corresponds to TRBD1 (5 bases). Trimming left V 1 base short and J 5 bases short, with 14 bases between. This CDR3 is built from 16 residues. Germline loops: CDR1 LGHNA, CDR2 YNFKEQ. The CDR3 protein is CASSQASGEANEKLFF. The CDR3 nucleotides read TGTGCCAGCAGCCAAGCCTCGGGGGAGGCAAATGAAAAACTGTTTTTT.

This chain links TRBV2 with TRBJ2-5; 8 nucleotides line up with TRBD2. The trim removed 6 bases at V and 2 bases at J, leaving 8 bases unmatched. This CDR3 comprises 15 residues. Germline V lookup: CDR1 SNHLY, CDR2 FYNNEI. CDR3 protein: CASSRGGLGQETQYF. The CDR3 DNA is TGTGCCAGCAGCCGGGGGGGATTGGGACAAGAGACCCAGTACTTC.

The rearrangement joins TRBV5-6 to TRBJ1-2, with D possibly being TRBD1 (6 bases). The germline V and J ends were trimmed by 6 bases and 1 base, with 13 bases remaining between them. Germline assignment: CDR1 SGHDT and CDR2 YYEEEE. There are 14 residues in the CDR3. The CDR3, as DNA: TGTGCCAGCACCGAGGGGACACTTAACTATGGCTACACCTTC. The encoded protein is CASTEGTLNYGYTF.

This clone was detected only a few times. This chain connects TRBV6-1 to TRBJ1-1; D perhaps matches TRBD1 (6 bases). CDR1 is MNHNS and CDR2 is SASEGT in the germline V gene. The germline V and J ends were trimmed by 4 bases and 0 bases, with 18 bases remaining between them. The CDR3 consists of 17 residues. The CDR3 sequence: CASSGGIRTVMNTEAFF. Written as DNA, the CDR3 is TGTGCCAGCAGTGGGGGGATAAGGACAGTAATGAACACTGAAGCTTTCTTT.

This chain uses TRBV12-5 with TRBJ1-5, with TRBD1 identical over 10 bases. Germline values: CDR1 LGHNT, CDR2 FRNRAP. V lost 5 bases to trimming and J lost 1 base; unmatched junction nucleotides: 8. This CDR3 region has 17 residues. In DNA, the CDR3 is TGTGCTAGTGGTCGGGGACAGGGGATACCAAGCAATCAGCCCCAGCATTTT. This encodes CASGRGQGIPSNQPQHF.

Here the CDR3 reads CASSQSPGADRLAIYEQYF. The CDR3, as DNA: TGCGCCAGCAGTCAATCCCCCGGAGCGGATCGTCTGGCTATCTACGAGCAGTACTTC. The chain recombines TRBV23-1 with TRBJ2-7, with D perhaps TRBD2 (5 bases). TRBV23-1 is an open reading frame, and its role is uncertain. This CDR3 is 19 amino acids long. V lost 0 bases, J lost 3 bases, and 24 bases lay in between.

J is TRBJ2-5 and V is TRBV27; 7 bases are a match to TRBD1. The J call could be wrong; TRBJ2-7 is a better fit for the DNA end. Germline loops: CDR1 MNHEY, CDR2 SMNVEV (reference sequence). The CDR3 sequence is 13 residues long. This chain's CDR3 is CASSLDRSYEQYF. CDR3 DNA sequence: TGTGCCAGCAGTTTGGACAGGTCCTACGAGCAGTACTTC.

The chain couples TRBV14 to TRBJ1-2, with TRBD1 matching over 9 bases. The V segment lost 6 bases and the J segment 4 bases; nucleotides outside the gene matches: 9. This CDR3 has 15 residues. Germline CDR1 is SGHDN and CDR2 is FVKESK. CDR3 sequence (DNA): TGTGCCAGCAGGACCACCGGGACAGGGTCCTATGGCTACACCTTC. The encoded protein is CASRTTGTGSYGYTF.

In nucleotides, the CDR3 is TGTGCCTGGAGTCGGGGGTCAGGCTACGAGCAGTACTTC. The encoded protein is CAWSRGSGYEQYF. The chain is built from TRBV30 and TRBJ2-7, with D possibly matching TRBD2 (6 bases). The CDR3 runs 13 residues. Trimming removed 2 bases from V and 3 bases from J, with 11 bases in between. CDR1 GTSNPN and CDR2 SVGIG come from the germline V gene (reference sequence).

This clone was counted a few times. This rearrangement joins TRBV7-9 to TRBJ1-4, with TRBD1 matching 9 bases. Germline V gene lookup returns CDR1 SEHNR and CDR2 FQNEAQ (reference sequence). This CDR3 is built from 16 residues. V dropped 4 bases and J dropped 7; count of bases not matched to a gene: 10. The CDR3 spells CASSSPGQGSIEKLFF. CDR3 coding DNA: TGTGCCAGCAGCTCCCCGGGACAGGGCTCGATTGAAAAACTGTTTTTT.

The rearrangement joins TRBV7-6 to TRBJ2-2, with D perhaps matching TRBD1 (5 bases). The germline CDR1 and CDR2 sequences are SGHVS and FNYEAQ. V dropped 6 bases and J dropped 5 bases, with 13 bases sitting between them. This CDR3 is built from 14 residues. The CDR3 region has the DNA TGTGCCAGCAGACAGACAGTTAGTACCGGGGAGCTGTTTTTT. It encodes CASRQTVSTGELFF.

The chain is built from TRBV19 and TRBJ2-5; 7 bases align to TRBD1. CDR3 length: 13 amino acids. V dropped 6 bases and J dropped 4; count of bases not matched to a gene: 5. Germline V gene lookup returns CDR1 LNHDA and CDR2 SQIVND (reference sequence). For the CDR3, the DNA is TGTGCCAGTAGAGTACAGGGGATAGAGACCCAGTACTTC. It codes for CASRVQGIETQYF.

V usage is TRBV27 and J usage is TRBJ2-5; TRBD2 matches at 8 bases. In germline, CDR1 is MNHEY, CDR2 SMNVEV (reference sequence). The junction had 10 bases not matched to a gene; V was cut back by 4 bases and J by 3 bases. The CDR3 sequence is 16 residues long. The CDR3 loop is CASSSVGRSGKETQYF. The CDR3 DNA reads TGTGCCAGCAGTTCCGTAGGTCGTAGCGGGAAAGAGACCCAGTACTTC.

The chain combines TRBV14 with TRBJ2-5; 7 bases match TRBD1. Trimming took 4 bases from V and 4 from J; bases not matched to a gene: 6. The CDR3 extends over 14 amino acids. The germline V gene has CDR1 SGHDN and CDR2 FVKESK. DNA for the CDR3: TGTGCCAGCAGCCCTACGACAGGGCGAGAGACCCAGTACTTC. Its translation is CASSPTTGRETQYF.

CDR3 coding DNA: TGTGCCAGCAGCCCTGGACTAGCGAAGAATGAGCAGTTCTTC. Protein sequence: CASSPGLAKNEQFF. The chain carries TRBV7-2 and TRBJ2-1, with 9 bases identical to TRBD2. From germline, CDR1 is SGHTA and CDR2 FQGNSA. The CDR3 has 14 amino acids. V trimming: 5 bases; J trimming: 7 bases; junction bases outside the gene matches: 6.

This chain joins TRBV6-5 and TRBJ1-1; TRBD1 is a possible D gene (6 bases). Deletions cut 0 bases from V and 1 base from J, with 6 bases between. The CDR3 is 14 amino acids. The germline gives CDR1 MNHEY, CDR2 SVGAGI. The DNA for the CDR3 is TGTGCCAGCAGTTACTCGACAGGGAACACTGAAGCTTTCTTT. The encoded protein is CASSYSTGNTEAFF.

A note on this clone: At one end, the junction sequence differs from germline, possibly due to a read error. The chain recombines TRBV25-1 with TRBJ2-5, with 9 bases that match TRBD2. This CDR3 is built from 16 residues. Germline V gene data show CDR1 as MGHDK and CDR2 as SYGVNS. CDR3 nucleotides: TGTGCCACCAGTTGGGGCGGGAGGGCCTCATCTGAGACCCAGTACTTC. It yields the protein CATSWGGRASSETQYF.

This clone has only a few counts. The chain joins TRBV7-8 to TRBJ1-5; D gene unclear. The germline CDR1 and CDR2 sequences are SGHVS and FQNEAQ. The CDR3 is made up of 15 amino acids. V lost 4 bases to trimming and J lost 2 bases, with 12 bases between them. CDR3 nucleotide sequence: TGTGCCAGCAGCTCCTGGAGAGACGGCAATCAGCCCCAGCATTTT. It yields the protein CASSSWRDGNQPQHF.

The rearrangement joins TRBV19 to TRBJ2-2, with 13 nucleotides matching TRBD2. Looked up from germline, CDR1 is LNHDA and CDR2 is SQIVND (reference sequence). This CDR3 region has 16 residues. Trimming took 5 bases from V and 2 from J; bases not matched to a gene: 2. CDR3 nucleotide sequence: TGTGCCAGTAGTTGGACTAGCGGGAGTAACACCGGGGAGCTGTTTTTT. Translation gives CASSWTSGSNTGELFF.

The rearrangement uses TRBV10-3 and TRBJ1-2; 7 bases are a match to TRBD1. Germline CDR1 and CDR2: ENHRY and SYGVKD. V lost 1 base and J lost 4; bases outside the gene matches: 12. The CDR3 extends over 17 amino acids. This chain's CDR3 is CAISEYGQEDATYGYTF. The CDR3 region has the DNA TGTGCCATCAGTGAGTATGGACAGGAAGACGCGACCTATGGCTACACCTTC.